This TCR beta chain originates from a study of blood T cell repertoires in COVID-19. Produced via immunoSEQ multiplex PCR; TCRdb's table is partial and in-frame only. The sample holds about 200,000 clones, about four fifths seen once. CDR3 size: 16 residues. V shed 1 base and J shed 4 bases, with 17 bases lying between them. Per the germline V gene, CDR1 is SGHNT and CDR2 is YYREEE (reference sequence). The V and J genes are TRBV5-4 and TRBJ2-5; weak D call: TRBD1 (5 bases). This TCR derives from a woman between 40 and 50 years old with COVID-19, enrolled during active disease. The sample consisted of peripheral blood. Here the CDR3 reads CASSLSLSKGSETQYF. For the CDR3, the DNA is TGTGCCAGCAGCTTGTCGTTAAGTAAGGGGTCAGAGACCCAGTACTTC.